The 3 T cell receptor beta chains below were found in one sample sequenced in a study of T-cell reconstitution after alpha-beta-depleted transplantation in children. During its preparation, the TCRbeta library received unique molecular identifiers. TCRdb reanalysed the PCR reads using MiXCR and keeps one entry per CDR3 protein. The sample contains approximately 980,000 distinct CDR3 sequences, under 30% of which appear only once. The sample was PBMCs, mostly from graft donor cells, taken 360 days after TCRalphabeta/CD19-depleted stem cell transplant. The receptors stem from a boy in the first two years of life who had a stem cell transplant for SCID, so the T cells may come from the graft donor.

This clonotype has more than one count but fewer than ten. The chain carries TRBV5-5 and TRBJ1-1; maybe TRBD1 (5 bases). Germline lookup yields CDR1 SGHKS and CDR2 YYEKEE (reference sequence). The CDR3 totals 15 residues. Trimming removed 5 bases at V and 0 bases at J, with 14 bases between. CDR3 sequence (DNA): TGTGCCAGCAGTTACCGGGGACGGCTGAACACTGAAGCTTTCTTT. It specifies CASSYRGRLNTEAFF.

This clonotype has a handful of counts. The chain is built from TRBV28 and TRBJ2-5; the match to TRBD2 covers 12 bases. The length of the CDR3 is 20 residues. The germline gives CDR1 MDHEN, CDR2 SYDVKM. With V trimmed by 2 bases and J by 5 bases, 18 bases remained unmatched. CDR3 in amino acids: CASSLLYGLGQGTSGETQYF. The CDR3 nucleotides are TGTGCCAGCAGTTTACTTTACGGGCTAGGACAGGGGACTAGCGGGGAGACCCAGTACTTC.

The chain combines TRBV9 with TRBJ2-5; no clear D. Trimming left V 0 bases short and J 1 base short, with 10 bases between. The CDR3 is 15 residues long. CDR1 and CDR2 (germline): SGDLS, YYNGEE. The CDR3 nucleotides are TGTGCCAGCAGCGTAGGGACCTTAGGCCAAGAGACCCAGTACTTC. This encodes CASSVGTLGQETQYF. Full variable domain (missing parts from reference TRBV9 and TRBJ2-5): DSGVTQTPKHLITATGQRVTLRCSPRSGDLSVYWYQQSLDQGLQFLIQYYNGEERAKGNILERFSAQQFPDLHSELNLSSLELGDSALYFCASSVGTLGQETQYFGPGTRLLVL.